The rows below give T cell receptor beta chains drawn from one sample of a study of blood T cell repertoires in COVID-19. TCRdb's copy holds only in-frame clones and misses some; the assay was immunoSEQ multiplex PCR. The sample consists of a few hundred thousand clones, approximately 85% of them appearing once. Sequencing was carried out using peripheral blood. The receptors shown here come from a woman aged 80 or over with COVID-19, enrolled during active disease. The CDR3 runs from the conserved cysteine through the conserved F or W. D genes are given only for firm matches. Part of the rows lack a size; the others show once, few, many or a class for expanded clones.

clone_size: NA
v_call: TRBV15
j_call: TRBJ1-1
d_call: TRBD1
cdr3_aa: CATSPGGLNTEAFF

clone_size: NA
v_call: TRBV6-1
j_call: TRBJ1-1
d_call: NA
cdr3_aa: CASSERNTEAFF

clone_size: NA
v_call: TRBV27
j_call: TRBJ1-2
d_call: NA
cdr3_aa: CASSLGGNYGYTF

clone_size: once
v_call: TRBV3-1/TRBV3-2
j_call: TRBJ2-5
d_call: NA
cdr3_aa: CASSRRQIPETQYF

clone_size: NA
v_call: TRBV7-9
j_call: TRBJ1-1
d_call: NA
cdr3_aa: CAAGTRGRTEAFF

clone_size: NA
v_call: TRBV28
j_call: TRBJ1-6
d_call: NA
cdr3_aa: CASSLETGNSPLHF

clone_size: NA
v_call: TRBV27
j_call: TRBJ2-5
d_call: NA
cdr3_aa: CASRSTGRETQYF

clone_size: NA
v_call: TRBV28
j_call: TRBJ1-6
d_call: TRBD1
cdr3_aa: CASSSTYRGAALHF

clone_size: NA
v_call: TRBV5-1
j_call: TRBJ2-5
d_call: NA
cdr3_aa: CASSPSRGQETQYF

clone_size: NA
v_call: TRBV19
j_call: TRBJ1-1
d_call: NA
cdr3_aa: CASSKSPGVTEAFF

clone_size: NA
v_call: TRBV7-3
j_call: TRBJ1-1
d_call: NA
cdr3_aa: CASSLIEGTEAFF

clone_size: NA
v_call: TRBV11-2
j_call: TRBJ2-1
d_call: TRBD1
cdr3_aa: CASSLGWDSYNEQFF

clone_size: NA
v_call: TRBV7-2
j_call: TRBJ2-7
d_call: NA
cdr3_aa: CASRYGSAYEQYF

clone_size: NA
v_call: TRBV7-3
j_call: TRBJ2-7
d_call: TRBD1
cdr3_aa: CASSLTGTGVSEQYF

clone_size: NA
v_call: TRBV5-4
j_call: TRBJ2-1
d_call: TRBD2
cdr3_aa: CASSLEAGGPYEQFF